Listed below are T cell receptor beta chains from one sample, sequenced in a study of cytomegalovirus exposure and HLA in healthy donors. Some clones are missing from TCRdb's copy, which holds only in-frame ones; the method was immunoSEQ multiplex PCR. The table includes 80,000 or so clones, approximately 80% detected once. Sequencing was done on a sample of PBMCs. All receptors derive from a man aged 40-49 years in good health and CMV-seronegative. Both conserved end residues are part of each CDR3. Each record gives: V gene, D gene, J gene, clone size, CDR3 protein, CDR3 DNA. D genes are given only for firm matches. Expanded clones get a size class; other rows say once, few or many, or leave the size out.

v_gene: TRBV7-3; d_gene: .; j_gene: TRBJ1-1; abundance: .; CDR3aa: CASSQDGMNTEAFF; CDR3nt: TGTGCCAGCAGCCAGGACGGGATGAACACTGAAGCTTTCTTT
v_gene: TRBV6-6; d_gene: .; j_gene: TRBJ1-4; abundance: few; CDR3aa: CASSGDPASNEKLFF; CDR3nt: TGTGCCAGCAGCGGTGATCCCGCGAGTAATGAAAAACTGTTTTTT
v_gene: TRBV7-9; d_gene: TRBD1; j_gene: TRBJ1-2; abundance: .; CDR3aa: CASSPGQGMNGYTF; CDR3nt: TGTGCCAGCAGCCCGGGACAGGGGATGAATGGCTACACCTTC
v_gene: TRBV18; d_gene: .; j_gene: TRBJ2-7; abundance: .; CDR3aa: CASSPPQGSSYEQYF; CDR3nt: TGTGCCAGCTCACCACCGCAGGGTTCCTCCTACGAGCAGTACTTC
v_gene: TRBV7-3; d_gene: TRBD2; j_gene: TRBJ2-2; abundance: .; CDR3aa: CASSLSGAGTGELFF; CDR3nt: TGTGCCAGCAGCCTGAGCGGGGCTGGCACCGGGGAGCTGTTTTTT
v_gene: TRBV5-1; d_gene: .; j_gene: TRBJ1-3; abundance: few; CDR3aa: CASSFGQGSNTIYF; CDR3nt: TGCGCCAGCAGCTTTGGGCAGGGCTCGAACACCATATATTTT
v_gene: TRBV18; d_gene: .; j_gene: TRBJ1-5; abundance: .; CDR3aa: CASSPGRAVHSQPQHF; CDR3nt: TGTGCCAGCTCACCGGGCAGGGCAGTTCACAGTCAGCCCCAGCATTTT
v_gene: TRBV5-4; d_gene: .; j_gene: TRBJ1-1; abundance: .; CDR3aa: CASSFPRTEAFF; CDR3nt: TGTGCCAGCAGCTTTCCGAGAACTGAAGCTTTCTTT
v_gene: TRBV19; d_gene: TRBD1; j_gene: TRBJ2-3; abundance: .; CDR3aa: CASLPQGEDTQYF; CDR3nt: TGTGCCTCCCTGCCCCAGGGGGAGGATACGCAGTATTTT
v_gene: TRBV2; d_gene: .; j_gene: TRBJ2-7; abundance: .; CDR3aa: CASRVTRLGQYF; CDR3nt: TGTGCCAGCAGAGTGACAAGGTTAGGGCAGTACTTC
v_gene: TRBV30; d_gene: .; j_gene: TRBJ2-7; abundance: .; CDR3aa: CAWSVERQYF; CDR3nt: TGTGCCTGGAGTGTTGAGCGGCAGTACTTC
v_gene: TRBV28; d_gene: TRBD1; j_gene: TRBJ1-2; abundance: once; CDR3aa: CASAGTATGYTF; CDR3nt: TGTGCCAGCGCCGGGACAGCAACTGGCTACACCTTC
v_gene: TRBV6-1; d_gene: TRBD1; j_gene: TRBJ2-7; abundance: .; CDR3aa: CASSGQGKDEQYF; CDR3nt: TGTGCCAGCAGCGGACAGGGCAAGGACGAGCAGTACTTC
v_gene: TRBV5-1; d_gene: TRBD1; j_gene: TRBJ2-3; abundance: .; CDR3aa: CASSLGGQGASDTQYF; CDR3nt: TGCGCCAGCAGCTTGGGGGGACAGGGGGCATCAGATACGCAGTATTTT
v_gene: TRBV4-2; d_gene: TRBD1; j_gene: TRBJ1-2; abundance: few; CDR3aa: CASSQAIGTEATVERGYTF; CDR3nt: TGTGCCAGCAGCCAGGCCATCGGGACAGAGGCCACGGTCGAGCGTGGCTACACCTTC
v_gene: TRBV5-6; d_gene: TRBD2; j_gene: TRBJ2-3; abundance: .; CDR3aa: CASSLGTPGGAQYF; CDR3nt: TGTGCCAGCAGCTTGGGCACTCCGGGGGGAGCGCAGTATTTT
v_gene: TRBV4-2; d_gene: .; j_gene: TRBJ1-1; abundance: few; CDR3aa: CAGGEGVNTEAFF; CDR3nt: TGTGCCGGTGGGGAGGGGGTTAACACTGAAGCTTTCTTT
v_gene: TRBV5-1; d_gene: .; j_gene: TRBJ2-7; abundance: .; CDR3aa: CASSYEQGEQYF; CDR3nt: TGCGCCAGCAGCTACGAACAGGGTGAGCAGTACTTC